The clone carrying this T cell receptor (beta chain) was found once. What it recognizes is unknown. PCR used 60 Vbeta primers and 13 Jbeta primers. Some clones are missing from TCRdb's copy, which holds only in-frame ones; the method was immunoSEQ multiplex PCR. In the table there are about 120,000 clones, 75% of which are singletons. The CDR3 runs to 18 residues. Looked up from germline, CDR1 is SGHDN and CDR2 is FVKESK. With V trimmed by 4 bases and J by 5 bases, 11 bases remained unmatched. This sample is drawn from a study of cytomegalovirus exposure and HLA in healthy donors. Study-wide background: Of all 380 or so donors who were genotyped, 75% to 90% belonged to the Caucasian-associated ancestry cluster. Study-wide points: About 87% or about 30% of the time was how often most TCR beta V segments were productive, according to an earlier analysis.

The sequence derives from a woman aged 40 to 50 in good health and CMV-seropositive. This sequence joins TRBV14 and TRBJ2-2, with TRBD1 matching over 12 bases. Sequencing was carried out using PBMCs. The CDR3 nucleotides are TGTGCCAGCAGCCGCCCGGGACAGGGGGCGCGGGGGACCGGGGAGCTGTTTTTT. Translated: CASSRPGQGARGTGELFF. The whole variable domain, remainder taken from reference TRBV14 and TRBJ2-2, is EAGVTQFPSHSVIEKGQTVTLRCDPISGHDNLYWYRRVMGKEIKFLLHFVKESKQDESGMPNNRFLAERTGGTYSTLKVQPAELEDSGVYFCASSRPGQGARGTGELFFGEGSRLTVL.